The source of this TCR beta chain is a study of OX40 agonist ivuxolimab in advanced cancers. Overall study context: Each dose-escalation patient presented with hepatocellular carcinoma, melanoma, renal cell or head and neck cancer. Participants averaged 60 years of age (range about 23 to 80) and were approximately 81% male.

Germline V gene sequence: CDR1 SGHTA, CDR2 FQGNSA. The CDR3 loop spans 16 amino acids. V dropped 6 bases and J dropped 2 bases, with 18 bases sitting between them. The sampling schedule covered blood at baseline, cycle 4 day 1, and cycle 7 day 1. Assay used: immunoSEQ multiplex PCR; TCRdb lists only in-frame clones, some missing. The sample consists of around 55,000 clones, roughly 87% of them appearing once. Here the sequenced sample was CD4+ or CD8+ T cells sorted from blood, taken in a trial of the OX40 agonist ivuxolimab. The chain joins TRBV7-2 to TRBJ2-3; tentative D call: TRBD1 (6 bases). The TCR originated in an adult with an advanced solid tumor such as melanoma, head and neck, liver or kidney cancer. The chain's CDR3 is CASSPVQGRVTDTQYF. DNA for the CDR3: TGTGCCAGCAGTCCGGTCCAGGGGCGGGTCACAGATACGCAGTATTTT.